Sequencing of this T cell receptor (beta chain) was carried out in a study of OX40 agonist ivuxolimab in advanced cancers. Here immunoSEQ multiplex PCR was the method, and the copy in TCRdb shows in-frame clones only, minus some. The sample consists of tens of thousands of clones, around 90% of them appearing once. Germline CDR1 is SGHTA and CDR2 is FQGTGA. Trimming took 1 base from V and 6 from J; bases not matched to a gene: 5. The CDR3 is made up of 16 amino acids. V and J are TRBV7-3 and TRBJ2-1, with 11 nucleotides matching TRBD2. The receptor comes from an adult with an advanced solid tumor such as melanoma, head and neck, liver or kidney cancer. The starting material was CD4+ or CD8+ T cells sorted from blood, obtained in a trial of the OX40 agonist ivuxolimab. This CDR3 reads CASSLMGTSGSNEQFF. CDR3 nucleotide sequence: TGTGCCAGCAGCTTAATGGGGACTAGCGGCTCCAATGAGCAGTTCTTC.